Listed below are T cell receptor beta chains from one sample, sequenced in a study of regulatory T cells in long-lasting Graves disease. TCRdb fed the multiplex PCR reads into MiXCR, producing one record per CDR3 protein. The data contain 400,000 to 500,000 distinct CDR3 sequences, 15% of them singletons. This same sample was also taken into another study, of T cells in Graves' hyperthyroidism and ophthalmopathy.

Here the sequenced sample was peripheral blood mononuclear cells (PBMCs), taken at new diagnosis, from a patient treated with antithyroid drugs. These receptors all come from a woman aged 30 to 39 with Graves disease. The CDR3 runs from the conserved cysteine through the conserved F or W. Each record gives: V gene, J gene, D gene, CDR3 length, clone size, CDR3 DNA, CDR3 protein. The D gene is left open where the match is weak. Size tells how often a clone was seen (once, few, many) or the class of an expanded clone, and some rows leave it out.

TRBV7-9,TRBJ2-2,TRBD1,15,many,TGTGCCAGCAGCCCCGGACAGGGGGGCACCGGGGAGCTGTTTTTT,CASSPGQGGTGELFF
TRBV7-6,TRBJ2-3,-,18,-,TGTGCCAGCAGCTTAGGGGCCGGGACACCTTCTAGCACAGATACGCAGTATTTT,CASSLGAGTPSSTDTQYF
TRBV11-2,TRBJ1-1,TRBD1,13,many,TGTGCCAGCAGCGGGGACAGTTGGACTGAAGCTTTCTTT,CASSGDSWTEAFF
TRBV11-2,TRBJ2-5,-,16,-,TGTGCCAGCAGCTTAGACACAGGGGGAGGGGAAGAGACCCAGTACTTC,CASSLDTGGGEETQYF
TRBV5-6,TRBJ1-6,-,15,few,TGTGCCAGCAGCGTCTCCGGCGCAGCTAATTCACCCCTCCACTTT,CASSVSGAANSPLHF
TRBV9,TRBJ1-3,TRBD1,15,once,TGTGCCAGCAGCGCCTATGGGACAGGGGGAAACACCATATATTTT,CASSAYGTGGNTIYF
TRBV30,TRBJ2-3,-,15,-,TGTGCGAGTAAATGGTACGGTAGTCGCACAGATACGCAGTATTTT,CASKWYGSRTDTQYF
TRBV12-3/TRBV12-4,TRBJ2-1,TRBD2,19,-,TGTGCCAGCAACAGGGGGGGACTAGCGGGATATAGCTCCTACAATGAGCAGTTCTTC,CASNRGGLAGYSSYNEQFF
TRBV12-3/TRBV12-4,TRBJ2-1,TRBD2,15,-,TGTGCCAGCAGATTAGCGGGAGGCTTTCTCAATGAGCAGTTCTTC,CASRLAGGFLNEQFF
TRBV24-1,TRBJ2-1,-,13,few,TGTGCCACCAGGAGCAATAGCCCCGGTGAGCAGTTCTTC,CATRSNSPGEQFF
TRBV27,TRBJ2-3,-,14,-,TGTGCCAGCAAGAATCTAGCTTTGGTTGATACGCAGTATTTT,CASKNLALVDTQYF
TRBV12-3/TRBV12-4,TRBJ2-7,-,16,-,TGTGCCAGCAGCCCTTCGGGGGCCCTCAGGGTCACCGAGCAGTACTTC,CASSPSGALRVTEQYF
TRBV4-2,TRBJ2-5,TRBD2,15,-,TGTGCCAGCAGCCTTACAGCGGGAGTCGCAGAGACCCAGTACTTC,CASSLTAGVAETQYF
TRBV2,TRBJ2-7,-,12,many,TGTGCCAGCAATGGAGCATCCTACGAGCAGTACTTC,CASNGASYEQYF
TRBV29-1,TRBJ2-1,TRBD2,13,-,TGCAGCGAAGGGACTAGCGGGAGAAATGAGCAGTTCTTC,CSEGTSGRNEQFF
TRBV20-1,TRBJ1-5,TRBD1,17,many,TGCAGTGCTACCGGGACAGGGATACAAAAAACTAATCAGCCCCAGCATTTT,CSATGTGIQKTNQPQHF
TRBV5-1,TRBJ1-2,TRBD1,14,many,TGCGCCAGCAGCTTGGATGGGACAGGGATAAGCTACACCTTC,CASSLDGTGISYTF
TRBV24-1,TRBJ1-5,-,14,-,TGTGCCACCAGTGATCCGAGGAGCAATCAGCCCCAGCATTTT,CATSDPRSNQPQHF
TRBV5-1,TRBJ1-1,-,15,many,TGCGCCAGCAGCGCAAACACAGGCCTGGGGGCTGAAGCTTTCTTT,CASSANTGLGAEAFF
TRBV28,TRBJ2-1,TRBD2,15,many,TGTGCCAGCAGTAAGGCTAGCGGGAGTGTTGTTGAGCAGTTCTTC,CASSKASGSVVEQFF
TRBV7-9,TRBJ2-2,TRBD2,15,-,TGTGCCAGCAGCAATGGACTAGCTCGCACCGGGGAGCTGTTTTTT,CASSNGLARTGELFF
TRBV20-1,TRBJ2-5,TRBD2,15,few,TGCAGTGCCGACCTCACTAGCGAGCTATCAGAGACCCAGTACTTC,CSADLTSELSETQYF
TRBV10-2,TRBJ1-4,TRBD1,14,-,TGCGCCAGCAGTGGGACAGGGAGTTACGAAAAACTGTTTTTT,CASSGTGSYEKLFF
TRBV27,TRBJ2-7,TRBD2,14,-,TGTGCCAGCTGTTGCGGGACTACAACCTACGAGCAGTACTTC,CASCCGTTTYEQYF
TRBV30,TRBJ1-5,-,16,many,TGTGCCTGGGACCGGACTTGGGGAGGGAGCCATCAGCCCCAGCATTTT,CAWDRTWGGSHQPQHF
TRBV19,TRBJ2-1,TRBD2,13,few,TGTGCCAGTAGTTTGGTAGCGGGAGGTGAGCAGTTCTTC,CASSLVAGGEQFF
TRBV6-5,TRBJ2-1,-,15,many,TGTGCCAGCAGTTACCTGTTAGCCGGCAATACTGAGCAGTTCTTC,CASSYLLAGNTEQFF
TRBV20-1,TRBJ1-5,TRBD1,15,many,TGCAGTGCTAGAGTCAGAGGGGGCGCAGGGCAGCCCCAGCATTTT,CSARVRGGAGQPQHF
TRBV2,TRBJ2-1,TRBD2,15,many,TGTGCCAGCCTTCGGACTAGCAGTTCCTACAATGAGCAGTTCTTC,CASLRTSSSYNEQFF
TRBV18,TRBJ1-1,TRBD1,17,many,TGTGCCAGCTCACCGCTCCGGACAGGGGGAACCGGAACTGAAGCTTTCTTT,CASSPLRTGGTGTEAFF
TRBV6-5,TRBJ2-1,TRBD1,17,many,TGTGCCAGCAGTTACTCTCTAGGAGGACAGGACTACAATGAGCAGTTCTTC,CASSYSLGGQDYNEQFF
TRBV6-1,TRBJ2-1,TRBD2,14,-,TGTGCCACCTATGGACTAGCGGGATACAATGAGCAGTTCTTC,CATYGLAGYNEQFF
TRBV14,TRBJ2-5,TRBD2,16,many,TGTGCCAGCAGCCCCTCTAGCGGGAGGGCCTTGGAGACCCAGTACTTC,CASSPSSGRALETQYF
TRBV18,TRBJ1-1,TRBD1,18,few,TGTGCCAGCTCACCACCGGCGAAAGACAGGGGCCTTAGCACTGAAGCTTTCTTT,CASSPPAKDRGLSTEAFF
TRBV20-1,TRBJ1-5,-,12,few,TGCAGCGCTCAGGGAAGCAATCAGCCCCAGCATTTT,CSAQGSNQPQHF
TRBV19,TRBJ2-7,-,14,few,TGTGCCAGTAGTATAGTCGCAGGATCCTACGAGCAGTACTTC,CASSIVAGSYEQYF
TRBV20-1,TRBJ1-2,-,11,many,TGCAGTGTTCAGGGTGACTATGGCTACACCTTC,CSVQGDYGYTF
TRBV6-2/TRBV6-3,TRBJ2-1,-,14,many,TGTGCCAGCAGTTACCGTCCGGGTGACAATGAGCAGTTCTTC,CASSYRPGDNEQFF
TRBV5-1,TRBJ1-3,-,16,few,TGCGCCAGCAGCGGAACAACAACGGGCTCTGGAAACACCATATATTTT,CASSGTTTGSGNTIYF
TRBV5-4,TRBJ2-7,TRBD2,15,few,TGTGCCAGCAGCTTACGGACTAGCGGGAGTTTTGAGCAGTACTTC,CASSLRTSGSFEQYF